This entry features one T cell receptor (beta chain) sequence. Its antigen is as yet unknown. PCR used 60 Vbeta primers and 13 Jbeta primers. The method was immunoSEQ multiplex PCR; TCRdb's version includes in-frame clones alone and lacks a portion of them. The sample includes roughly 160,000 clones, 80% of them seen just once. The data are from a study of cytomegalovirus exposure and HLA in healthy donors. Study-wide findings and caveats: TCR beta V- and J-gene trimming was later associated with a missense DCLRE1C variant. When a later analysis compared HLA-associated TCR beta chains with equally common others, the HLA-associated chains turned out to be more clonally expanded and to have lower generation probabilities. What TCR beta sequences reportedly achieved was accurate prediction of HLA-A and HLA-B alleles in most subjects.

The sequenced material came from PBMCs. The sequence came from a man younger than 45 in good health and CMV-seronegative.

The CDR3 region is CATLGAGELFF. The CDR3 region has the DNA TGTGCCACCCTAGGAGCCGGGGAGCTGTTTTTT. This rearrangement joins TRBV28 to TRBJ2-2; no clear D gene. Germline CDR1 MDHEN, CDR2 SYDVKM. V was cut by 10 bases and J by 6 bases, with 9 bases left in between. This CDR3 comprises 11 residues.